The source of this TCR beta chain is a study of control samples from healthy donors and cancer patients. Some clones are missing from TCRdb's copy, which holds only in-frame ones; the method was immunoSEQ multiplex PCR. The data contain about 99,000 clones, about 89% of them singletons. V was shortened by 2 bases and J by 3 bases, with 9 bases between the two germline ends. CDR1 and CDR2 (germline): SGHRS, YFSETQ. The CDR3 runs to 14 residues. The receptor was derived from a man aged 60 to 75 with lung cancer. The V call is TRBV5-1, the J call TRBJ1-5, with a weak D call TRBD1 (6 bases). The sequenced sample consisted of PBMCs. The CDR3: CASSLQGLNQPQHF. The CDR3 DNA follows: TGCGCCAGCAGCTTACAGGGTCTCAATCAGCCCCAGCATTTT.